Detailed here is one T cell receptor beta chain. It has no known antigen specificity. No qualities accompany the bases; no much larger clone lies one base away. The data stem from a study of CD8 T cells in Susac syndrome (dated 2019 in TCRdb). Study-level background: Repertoire sequencing was used to test whether CD8+ T cell activation and differentiation in Susac syndrome was antigen driven. The study compared CD8+ T cell repertoire clonality among roughly 12 healthy donors, 14 Susac syndrome patients and roughly 15 multiple sclerosis patients.

RNA was extracted using the RNeasy kit, and about 0.45 to 1 microgram was reverse transcribed with random hexamers. The immunoSEQ multiplex PCR assay, covering 54 Vbeta and 13 Jbeta segments, was used to amplify TCR beta CDR3 regions. To correct PCR amplification bias, a synthetic template baseline was used for both primer optimization and computational correction. In the original analysis: Reads were annotated to V, D and J genes according to IMGT and were analyzed with immunoSEQ Analyzer, with only productive sequences retained. Clonality was computed as one minus Shannon entropy normalized by log2 of the number of productive unique sequences. For each patient and control, public and private clones were evaluated within the 100 most prevalent clones. Clones were defined as Susac-specific if absent from the healthy and MS cohorts, from around 1,000 published viral clones and from other ImmuneACCESS disease sequences. Starting from the raw public reads, TCRdb applied fastp trimming at Q25, assembled clones with MiXCR and retained in-frame beta chains. Each entry is one CDR3 protein sequence, shown with its most common DNA and genes. V and J calls and clone size were set by TCRdb, not the authors. Across this sample there are around 300,000 distinct CDR3 sequences, with approximately 91% seen only once. In total, the top ten clones hold roughly 0.2% of the sample.

Including the terminal cysteine and phenylalanine, the CDR3 comprises 15 residues. CDR3 DNA only is kept here, 45 bases in frame from base 1. V trim: 1 base; J trim: 12 bases; unmatched bases: 10. CDR1 and CDR2, per the germline V gene, are MGHRA and YSYEKL. Peripheral blood CD8+ and CD4+ T cells from healthy donors, Susac syndrome patients and multiple sclerosis patients were profiled using high-throughput TCR beta sequencing. Treatment-naive patients with stable or active relapsing-remitting disease fulfilling revised McDonald criteria were used as multiple sclerosis controls. Bulk CD8+ and CD4+ T cells were purified by magnetic negative isolation, while CD8+ TEMRA cells were enriched using FACS. Blood was collected in EDTA tubes and processed within 24 hours, with PBMCs isolated through density gradient centrifugation. PBMCs destined for TCR sequencing were cryopreserved in liquid nitrogen and later thawed in a 37 °C water bath. Purity of sorted or isolated CD4+, CD8+ and CD8+ TEMRA cells was at least 90%.

Overall study results and their limits: The study acknowledged that relatively few individuals were included in the TCR sequencing and HLA analysis.

The TCR originated in a human donor with multiple sclerosis. The rearrangement combines TRBV4-1 with TRBJ2-1; 9 bases in between match TRBD2. Sequencing used CD8+ T cells from PBMCs. The bases read TGCGCCAGCAGCCAAGTGTTAGCGGGGGCCCTATTGCAGTTCTTC. Protein translation: CASSQVLAGALLQFF.